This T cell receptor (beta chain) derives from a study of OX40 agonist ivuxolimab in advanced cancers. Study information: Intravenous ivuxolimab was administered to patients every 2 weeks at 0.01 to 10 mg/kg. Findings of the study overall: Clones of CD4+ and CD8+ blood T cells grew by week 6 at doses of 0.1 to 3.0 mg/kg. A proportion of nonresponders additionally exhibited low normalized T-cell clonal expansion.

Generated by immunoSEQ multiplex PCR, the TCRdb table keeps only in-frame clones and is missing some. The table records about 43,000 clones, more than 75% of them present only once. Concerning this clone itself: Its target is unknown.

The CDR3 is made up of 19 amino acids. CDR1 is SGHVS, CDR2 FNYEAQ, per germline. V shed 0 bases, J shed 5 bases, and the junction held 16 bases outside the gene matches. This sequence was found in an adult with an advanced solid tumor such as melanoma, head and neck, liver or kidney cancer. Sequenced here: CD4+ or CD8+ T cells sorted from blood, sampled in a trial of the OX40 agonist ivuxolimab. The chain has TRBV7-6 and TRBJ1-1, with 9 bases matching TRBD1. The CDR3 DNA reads TGTGCCAGCAGCTTAGCGGTTTCCGGACAGGGGAGGGTGTGGACTGAAGCTTTCTTT. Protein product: CASSLAVSGQGRVWTEAFF.